What follows describes a single T cell receptor beta chain. Its antigen is unidentified. These data are taken from a study of cytomegalovirus exposure and HLA in healthy donors. Whole-study results and caveats: The tendency of first-cohort TCR clusters to co-occur in the 110 or so validation repertoires emerged from a later analysis. In vitro work confirmed that a few CMV-associated chains recognize CMV antigens.

Sequencing used immunoSEQ multiplex PCR; TCRdb keeps in-frame clones, though not all of them. The data hold about 400,000 clones, with roughly 85% observed a single time. The CDR3 is made up of 13 amino acids. Trimming took 6 bases from V and 4 from J; bases not matched to a gene: 3. Germline V CDR1 and CDR2: SGHTA, FQGNSA. Sequenced: PBMCs. The gene calls are TRBV7-2 and TRBJ2-1; 7 nucleotides align to TRBD1. The clonotype was recovered from a young woman in good health and CMV-seronegative. CDR3 protein: CASRGGLYNEQFF. Here the CDR3 DNA reads TGTGCCAGCAGAGGGGGCTTATACAATGAGCAGTTCTTC.